A selection of T cell receptor beta chains follows, all from one sample in a study of vaccination effects on CD4 cells after COVID-19. TCRdb keeps only in-frame clones here, not all; method: immunoSEQ multiplex PCR. Here the sample spans over 25,000 clones, 80% to 90% being singletons. Their specific antigens are unknown. Here the sequenced sample was CD4+ T cells from PBMCs cultured with HCoV-NL63 spike peptides, taken after COVID-19 vaccination. The receptors originated from a human donor who received a COVID-19 vaccine. Some clones in this sample may be carry-over from other donors' samples. The CDR3 runs from the conserved cysteine through the conserved F or W. Each record gives: J gene, D gene, clone size, CDR3 length, V gene, CDR3 DNA, CDR3 protein. The D gene is left open where the match is weak. The listing skips clone size in some rows; elsewhere it reads once, few, many or a size class.

>TRBJ2-5|NA|NA|17|TRBV12-1
TGTGCCAGCAGCTTTGACGGCAGGGGGCGAGTGAGAGAGACCCAGTACTTC
CASSFDGRGRVRETQYF
>TRBJ1-2|TRBD1|NA|15|TRBV5-1
TGCGCCAGCAGCCCCATACAGGGGGCAAGGGATGGCTACACCTTC
CASSPIQGARDGYTF
>TRBJ1-3|NA|once|17|TRBV7-8
TGTGCCAGCAGCTTAGTACCTCGACAGAGCTCTGGAAACACCATATATTTT
CASSLVPRQSSGNTIYF
>TRBJ1-4|NA|NA|17|TRBV5-1
TGCGCCAGCAGCTTGACGGCCTTAAGGGGATTTAATGAAAAACTGTTTTTT
CASSLTALRGFNEKLFF
>TRBJ2-2|TRBD2|NA|17|TRBV5-1
TGCGCCAGCAGGCCCCCGGGCGGGGGGGTGGCAACCGGGGAGCTGTTTTTT
CASRPPGGGVATGELFF
>TRBJ2-5|TRBD1|few|14|TRBV10-3
TGTGCCATCAGTGTGGACAGGGTGGACGAGACCCAGTACTTC
CAISVDRVDETQYF
>TRBJ1-3|NA|NA|15|TRBV18
TGTGCCAGCTCACCTTACGGCTCCTCTGGAAACACCATATATTTT
CASSPYGSSGNTIYF
>TRBJ1-1|NA|NA|14|TRBV5-4
TGTGCCAGCAGCCCAGGCCAGGGAAGGACTGAAGCTTTCTTT
CASSPGQGRTEAFF
>TRBJ2-6|NA|once|15|TRBV9
TGTGCCAGCAGCGCCCAGGGCTCTGGGGCCAACGTCCTGACTTTC
CASSAQGSGANVLTF
>TRBJ1-6|NA|NA|11|TRBV30
TGTGCCTGGAGAGGGAATTCACCCCTCCACTTT
CAWRGNSPLHF
>TRBJ1-2|NA|NA|16|TRBV24-1
TGTGCCACCAGTGATCCAGGTCAGGGAGCTAACTATGGCTACACCTTC
CATSDPGQGANYGYTF
>TRBJ1-2|TRBD1|once|15|TRBV4-1
TGCGCCAGCAGCCAAGGGGACAGCTCAAACTATGGCTACACCTTC
CASSQGDSSNYGYTF
>TRBJ2-3|NA|NA|12|TRBV5-5
TGTGCCAGCAGCCTCCTTCAGGATACGCAGTATTTT
CASSLLQDTQYF
>TRBJ1-3|NA|NA|15|TRBV6-5
TGTGCCAGCAGGTCAACAGATAGCTCTGGAAACACCATATATTTT
CASRSTDSSGNTIYF
>TRBJ1-3|NA|NA|13|TRBV29-1
TGCAGCGGTGAGGTATATCCTGGAAACACCATATATTTT
CSGEVYPGNTIYF
>TRBJ1-6|TRBD1|NA|18|TRBV5-6
TGTGCCAGCAGCCGACCTACGGACAGGGATATTGAAAATTCACCCCTCCACTTT
CASSRPTDRDIENSPLHF
>TRBJ1-1|NA|NA|12|TRBV27
TGTGCCAGCCGTGAGGGGAACACTGAAGCTTTCTTT
CASREGNTEAFF
>TRBJ1-1|NA|NA|15|TRBV2
TGTGCCAGCAGTGAAGAGGTGGGTGCCAACACTGAAGCTTTCTTT
CASSEEVGANTEAFF
>TRBJ2-5|NA|NA|15|TRBV5-4
TGTGCCAGCAGCACCAACCGGGACTTTCAAGAGACCCAGTACTTC
CASSTNRDFQETQYF
>TRBJ1-2|NA|NA|16|TRBV24-1
TGTGCCACCAGTGATCCCTTAAGGACGGGAAACTATGGCTACACCTTC
CATSDPLRTGNYGYTF